This T cell receptor beta chain was retrieved from a study of blood T cells in healthy people across ages. Findings of the study overall: More naive CD4+ cells and higher diversity marked long-lived donors relative to aged donors.

Turning to this clonotype: Its target is not known.

The use of a sample-barcoded 5' primer and a J-beta primer mix characterized a second PCR of about 7 to 12 cycles. MiXCR, run by TCRdb on the 5' RACE reads, gives a single entry per CDR3 protein. The sample holds around 2 million distinct CDR3 sequences, around 42% seen once. Germline V gene lookup returns CDR1 MNHNS and CDR2 SASEGT. The CDR3 extends over 14 amino acids. The ends lost 11 bases at V and 2 bases at J; junction bases unmatched: 11. The chain joins TRBV6-1 to TRBJ1-2; 7 bases match TRBD1. What was sequenced was blood. The TCR was taken from a human donor in good health. This CDR3 is CAGVWTGTNYGYTF. The DNA of the CDR3 is TGTGCCGGCGTTTGGACAGGTACCAACTATGGCTACACCTTC.